These 5 T cell receptor beta chains share one sample of origin, sequenced in a study of T cells after somatic rescue of genetic block. Libraries were prepared by immunoSEQ multiplex PCR; TCRdb keeps only in-frame clonotypes and omits some of them. This table holds 70,000 to 85,000 clones, roughly 91% found once. The sequencing sample was made of peripheral blood mononuclear cells (PBMCs). The receptor source for this set is a man aged 25 to 40.

The rearrangement joins TRBV15 to TRBJ1-4; D is possibly TRBD1 (6 bases). CDR1 and CDR2 (germline): LNHNV, YYDKDF (reference sequence). V was cut by 6 bases and J by 7 bases, with 15 bases left in between. CDR3 length equals 14 residues. The CDR3 DNA is TGTGCCACCAGTAACAGGGCTTGGGGTGAAAAACTGTTTTTT. As protein: CATSNRAWGEKLFF. The variable domain in full, completed from reference TRBV15 and TRBJ1-4, reads DAMVIQNPRYQVTQFGKPVTLSCSQTLNHNVMYWYQQKSSQAPKLLFHYYDKDFNNEADTPDNFQSRRPNTSFCFLDIRSPGLGDTAMYLCATSNRAWGEKLFFGSGTQLSVL.

The V call is TRBV7-2, the J call TRBJ2-5; D unclear. This CDR3 region has 13 residues. The germline V gene encodes CDR1 SGHTA and CDR2 FQGNSA. V gave up 5 bases and J gave up 4 bases, with 11 bases separating them. CDR3 bases: TGTGCCAGCAGCCGAGGAGCGACAGAGACCCAGTACTTC. Encoded protein: CASSRGATETQYF.

The genes are TRBV5-6 and TRBJ2-3; D may be TRBD1 (6 bases). The CDR3 runs to 14 residues. Trimming left V 0 bases short and J 4 bases short, with 9 bases between. The germline V gene has CDR1 SGHDT and CDR2 YYEEEE. The CDR3 here is CASSLGTGPDTQYF. The CDR3 coding sequence is TGTGCCAGCAGCTTGGGTACAGGGCCAGATACGCAGTATTTT.

In its sample, this clone was seen once. V gene TRBV6-5 combines with J gene TRBJ1-5, with TRBD1 identical over 9 bases. The V gene's germline CDR1 is MNHEY and CDR2 SVGAGI. With V trimmed by 5 bases and J by 6 bases, 8 bases remained unmatched. The CDR3 consists of 15 residues. The CDR3 protein is CASSPDRGKGQPQHF. The CDR3 nucleotides read TGTGCCAGCAGTCCCGACAGGGGGAAGGGTCAGCCCCAGCATTTT.

The J gene is TRBJ2-1, the V gene TRBV2, with 7 nucleotides matching TRBD2. V lost 2 bases, J lost 7 bases, and 5 bases stayed unmatched. The germline CDR1 and CDR2 sequences are SNHLY and FYNNEI. The CDR3 is 14 residues long. The CDR3 spells CASSENSGGNEQFF. In nucleotides, the CDR3 is TGTGCCAGCAGTGAAAACTCGGGGGGAAATGAGCAGTTCTTC.